This T cell receptor (beta chain) comes out of a study of identical twins (dated by TCRdb to 2016 to 2017). Regarding the research as a whole: The study deep-sequenced TCR alpha and beta repertoires from monozygotic twins, unrelated adults of various ages and cord blood to test whether fetal clonotypes persist. To rule out contamination, replicate twin experiments were performed at different times with different library preparation protocols.

Every donor was a healthy Caucasian. The method behind the library was 5' RACE. Sequencing relied on an Illumina HiSeq 2000. Template switching introduced a universal primer binding site; the final cDNA contained a unique molecular identifier, enabling accurate counting of TCR cDNA molecules. Specific primers in the conserved constant-segment region were used to synthesize first-strand cDNA for the TCR alpha and beta chains. To control for contamination, every cDNA library carried two barcodes: a SMART-Mk sample barcode plus Illumina barcodes. TruSeq adapter sequences, together with Illumina sample barcodes, were added in two successive PCR steps. The TCR alpha and beta cDNA libraries were sequenced on the Illumina HiSeq platform using custom primers. The original pipeline was this. Raw reads were processed with MiGEC to extract unique molecular identifiers, and MiXCR was used to determine CDR3 positions. Recombination models were inferred per individual with the repgenHMM and IGoR tools using an EM algorithm. The analysis of shared clonotypes was done with the tcR package in R, with sharing normalized by the product of cloneset sizes. To study raw recombination free of thymic and clonal selection effects, out-of-frame nonproductive sequences were analyzed. TCRdb applied fastp at Q25 and MiXCR to the public reads, then kept only in-frame beta chains. For every CDR3 protein sequence, its rows merge into one entry that carries the most common genes and DNA. Clone size and V and J calls follow TCRdb, not the original study. A total of roughly 1,500,000 distinct CDR3 sequences appear in this sample, 32% of them only once. The top ten hold roughly 0.3% of the sample.

Summary of the overall study and its limitations: Out-of-frame TCR alpha sequences shared between twins showed an excess of low generation-probability sequences compared with coincidental sharing between unrelated individuals. Invariant T cells such as MAIT and iNKT could partly confound zero-insertion analyses, although diverse VJ usage argued against such confounding for most clonotypes. Because the same donors could not be followed over many years, conclusions were based on cross-sectional statistical analysis. In monozygotic twins, recombination models systematically underestimated out-of-frame TCR alpha sharing, but the models matched the sharing seen between unrelated individuals. Fewer insertions were carried by abundant cord blood beta clonotypes; a weaker similar trend was observed in young adult naive repertoires, while no such trend was observed in memory repertoires. Excess twin sharing in beta out-of-frame sequences was weaker because fewer shared sequences lowered the signal-to-noise ratio.

As to this clonotype: The antigen it binds to is not known. No clone much larger than this one lies a single base away; base qualities are absent.

At the junction V is shortened by 6 bases and J by 4 bases, with 17 bases in between. Counted from cysteine to phenylalanine, this CDR3 has 15 amino acids. CDR3 DNA only is kept here, 45 bases in frame from base 1. CDR1 SEHNR and CDR2 FQNEAQ are derived from the germline V gene (reference sequence). The receptor comes from a newborn girl in good health. The sample taken for sequencing was cord blood. The chain is assembled from TRBV7-9 and TRBJ2-3; TRBD2 could be the D gene, as 5 bases match. The CDR3 reads CASSEEGDFPDTQYF. The DNA sequence is TGTGCCAGCAGTGAAGAGGGCGATTTTCCAGATACGCAGTATTTT.